The clone carrying this T cell receptor beta chain has only one observation. Enrolment of Seattle patients took place during active infection, and they were followed longitudinally. This specimen comes from a study of blood T cell repertoires in COVID-19. At the level of the study: Samples came from the United States, Italy and Spain, spanning acute and convalescent COVID-19. T cells, B-cell-depleted T cells, or PBMCs supplied cDNA or gDNA.

V gave up 3 bases and J gave up 7 bases; unmatched junction bases: 15. The CDR3 contains 17 residues. Germline loops: CDR1 WNHNN, CDR2 SYGVQD (reference sequence). Sequencing was performed with immunoSEQ multiplex PCR; in TCRdb, only in-frame clones are kept and a portion is missing. The sample contains fewer than 700,000 clones, 85% to 90% of which appear only once. The genes are TRBV10-1 and TRBJ2-1; 7 positions match TRBD2. The source material was peripheral blood. The TCR was taken from a woman in her forties or fifties with COVID-19, enrolled during active disease. The CDR3 here is CASSDRTGGPGGNEQFF. The CDR3 bases are TGCGCCAGCAGTGACCGAACGGGGGGTCCAGGAGGAAATGAGCAGTTCTTC.